Sequencing of this T cell receptor (beta chain) was carried out in a study of blood T cell repertoires in COVID-19 (dated by TCRdb to 2020 to 2021). With regard to the full study: Samples covering the acute and convalescent phases of COVID-19 were provided by collaborators in the United States, Italy and Spain. The repertoires were released in a freely available public database intended as a resource for research on the immune response to SARS-CoV-2. Samples came from the ongoing ImmuneRACE study (first 160 participants) plus 1,254 subjects from 6 global collaborators. Where available, HLA class I and class II types were taken from metadata supplied by the sample provider and were not determined by assay-based typing. The sample metadata nearly always contained a de-identified subject ID, COVID-19 status, age in years and sex. Deeply sampled blood TCRbeta repertoires from subjects exposed to, actively infected with, or recovered from COVID-19 were included in the dataset. The prospective study material was composed of cDNA or gDNA derived from T cells, B-cell-depleted T cells, or PBMCs.

What the authors observed across the whole study: The amount of clinical and demographic metadata varied by source and participant and was provided uncurated.

TCRbeta CDR3 regions were amplified from genomic DNA using the immunoSEQ Assay, a bias-controlled multiplex PCR. As for the authors' bioinformatics: The number of nucleated cells in each sample was estimated from the amplification of reference gene primers within the assay. To quantify the absolute abundance of each unique TCRbeta CDR3 rearrangement, sequence reads were collapsed and filtered. For each sample, productive Simpson clonality was calculated as the square root of Simpson's diversity index across productive rearrangements. TCRdb provides this immuneACCESS table in a form limited to in-frame rearrangements. Some clones are lacking; in checked studies, under half of them reflect an unresolved V gene, and why the rest are absent is not known. V, J and clone size are taken as reported in that table, and D and trimming were inferred from the DNA itself. The sample table contains 200,000 to 250,000 clones; only one count was recorded for about 80% of them. The ten most abundant clones make up approximately 1.4% of the sample.

Enrolling through a virtual design, the prospective study's participants ranged in age from roughly 18 to 90 years and lived across 24 United States geographic areas. In the prospective study, cohorts were assigned on the basis of participant-reported clinical history obtained from a screening survey and a study questionnaire. Mobile phlebotomists in the prospective study collected whole blood, serum and a nasopharyngeal or oropharyngeal swab from every participant. Prospective study participants could optionally give additional blood draws and questionnaires over a roughly two-month period. Before DNA extraction, blood samples from the prospective study were shipped at room temperature or frozen. Of note for this clone: The specificity of this receptor is unknown. Per-nucleotide qualities are absent, and no much larger clonotype sits a single base away.

Reading the germline V gene (reference sequence) gives CDR1 LNHDA and CDR2 SQIVND. Trimming removed 3 bases from V and 8 bases from J, leaving 11 bases between the germline ends. Including cysteine and phenylalanine, the CDR3 has 14 amino acids. Of the read, only the CDR3 DNA is kept; its 42 bases are in frame from base 1. The clonotype comes from a middle-aged woman with acute COVID-19. The chain joins TRBV19 to TRBJ1-6, and TRBD1 may be the D gene, going by 5 matching bases. Sequencing used PBMCs or T cells enriched from blood (not recorded which). The encoded CDR3 is CASSIGQGYSPLHF. The nucleotides are TGTGCCAGTAGTATCGGTCAGGGTTATTCACCCCTCCACTTT.